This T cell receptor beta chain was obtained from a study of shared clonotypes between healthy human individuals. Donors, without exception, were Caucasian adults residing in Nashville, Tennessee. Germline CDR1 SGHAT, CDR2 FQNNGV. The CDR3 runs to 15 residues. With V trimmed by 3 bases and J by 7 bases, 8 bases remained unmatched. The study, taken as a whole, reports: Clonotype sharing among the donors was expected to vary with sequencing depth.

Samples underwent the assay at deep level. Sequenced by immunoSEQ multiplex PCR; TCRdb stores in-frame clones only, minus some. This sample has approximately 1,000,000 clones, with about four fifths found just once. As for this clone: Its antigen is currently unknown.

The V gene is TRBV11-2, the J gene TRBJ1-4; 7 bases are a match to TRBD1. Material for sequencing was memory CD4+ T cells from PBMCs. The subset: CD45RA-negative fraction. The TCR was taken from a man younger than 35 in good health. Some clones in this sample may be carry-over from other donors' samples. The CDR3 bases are TGTGCCAGCAGCTTCCGGACAGGATATTTTGAAAAACTGTTTTTT. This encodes CASSFRTGYFEKLFF. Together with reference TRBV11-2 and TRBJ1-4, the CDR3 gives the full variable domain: EAGVAQSPRYKIIEKRQSVAFWCNPISGHATLYWYQQILGQGPKLLIQFQNNGVVDDSQLPKDRFSAERLKGVDSTLKIQPAKLEDSAVYLCASSFRTGYFEKLFFGSGTQLSVL.